These 30 T cell receptor beta chains were sequenced from one sample in a study of siplizumab effects on memory and regulatory T cells. Cells from the mixed lymphocyte reaction were cocultured for six to seven days at 37°C. Here immunoSEQ multiplex PCR was the method, and the copy in TCRdb shows in-frame clones only, minus some. The sample has over 12,000 clones, about 49% seen once. The antigens of these receptors remain unknown. Input material: CFSE-low (dividing) CD4+ T cells sorted from an allogeneic mixed lymphocyte reaction. The receptor set was obtained from a human donor in good health; the cells came from an allogeneic mixed lymphocyte reaction.

J is TRBJ2-1 and V is TRBV5-1; D is uncertain. CDR1 and CDR2 from the germline V gene are SGHRS and YFSETQ. The CDR3 covers 12 residues. Deletions cut 0 bases from V and 10 bases from J, with 8 bases between. The CDR3 sequence: CASSLALTEQFF. The CDR3 nucleotides are TGCGCCAGCAGCTTGGCCTTGACAGAGCAGTTCTTC.

A note on this clone: This same CDR3 is encoded by further DNA sequences in the sample. The chain has TRBV18 and TRBJ1-2; 7 nucleotides agree with TRBD1. Losses at the gene ends were 6 bases for V and 2 bases for J; bases not matched to a gene: 3. Germline V gives CDR1 KGHSH, CDR2 LQKENI. The CDR3 loop spans 13 amino acids. The CDR3 DNA reads as TGTGCCAGCTCGCCGGACAGGAACTATGGCTACACCTTC. This translates into CASSPDRNYGYTF.

This sequence joins TRBV30 and TRBJ2-7; D not certain. The CDR3 has 14 amino acids. CDR1 is GTSNPN, CDR2 SVGIG, per germline (reference sequence). V was pared by 8 bases and J by 1 base, with 18 bases between. The CDR3 spells CARGTWEGSYEQYF. The CDR3 nucleotides are TGTGCCCGCGGTACGTGGGAAGGATCCTACGAGCAGTACTTC.

The chain is built from TRBV30 and TRBJ1-1; D not certain. The CDR3 is 12 amino acids. Germline V CDR1 and CDR2: GTSNPN, SVGIG (reference sequence). V shed 0 bases and J shed 2 bases, with 4 bases lying between them. CDR3 amino acids: CAWSVGNTEAFF. CDR3 nucleotides: TGTGCCTGGAGTGTTGGTAACACTGAAGCTTTCTTT.

The chain has TRBV9 and TRBJ2-5; a possible D gene is TRBD2 (6 bases). The germline V gene encodes CDR1 SGDLS and CDR2 YYNGEE. The germline V and J ends were trimmed by 0 bases and 0 bases, with 9 bases remaining between them. CDR3 size: 15 residues. CDR3 nucleotides: TGTGCCAGCAGCGTAGGGACTACCCACCAAGAGACCCAGTACTTC. It specifies CASSVGTTHQETQYF.

V and J are TRBV29-1 and TRBJ1-1, with a weak D call TRBD1 (5 bases). This CDR3 region has 14 residues. CDR1 SQVTM and CDR2 ANQGSEA come from the germline V gene. V shed 7 bases and J shed 1 base, with 16 bases lying between them. In DNA, the CDR3 is TGCAGCGCTTCGGGGGTACTGACGAACACTGAAGCTTTCTTT. This translates into CSASGVLTNTEAFF.

CDR3 region: CSVVSMYEQFF. The CDR3 DNA sequence: TGCAGCGTTGTTAGTATGTATGAGCAGTTCTTC. This chain joins TRBV29-1 and TRBJ2-1; D remains ambiguous. V shed 4 bases and J shed 8 bases, with 9 bases lying between them. This CDR3 is 11 amino acids long. Germline V CDR1 and CDR2: SQVTM, ANQGSEA.

The gene calls are TRBV27 and TRBJ2-7; 11 bases fit TRBD1. From germline, CDR1 is MNHEY and CDR2 SMNVEV (reference sequence). The trim removed 3 bases at V and 0 bases at J, leaving 10 bases unmatched. The CDR3 is made up of 18 amino acids. This chain's CDR3 is CASSFSPGTGGISYEQYF. CDR3 coding DNA: TGTGCCAGCAGTTTCTCACCCGGGACAGGGGGGATCTCCTACGAGCAGTACTTC.

V is TRBV18 and J is TRBJ1-1; 7 nucleotides match TRBD1. The CDR3 sequence is 15 residues long. Looked up from germline, CDR1 is KGHSH and CDR2 is LQKENI. V gave up 6 bases and J gave up 6 bases; unmatched junction bases: 13. CDR3 nucleotide sequence: TGTGCCAGCTCGCTAGTCGAGACAGGGCTGGCTGAAGCTTTCTTT. Translated, it gives CASSLVETGLAEAFF.

V usage is TRBV9 and J usage is TRBJ2-7, with D uncertain. The V gene's germline CDR1 is SGDLS and CDR2 YYNGEE. Trimming pared 5 bases from V and 3 bases from J, leaving 15 bases between. The CDR3 covers 14 residues. The CDR3, as DNA: TGTGCCAGCAGTGAAACGGGCCAGAACTACGAGCAGTACTTC. It yields the protein CASSETGQNYEQYF.

The chain is built from TRBV11-2 and TRBJ1-3, with TRBD1 matching 8 bases. J was trimmed by 0 bases and V by 2 bases; bases with no gene match: 0. The V gene's germline CDR1 is SGHAT and CDR2 FQNNGV. CDR3 length equals 15 residues. CDR3 sequence reads: CASSLTGGSGNTIYF. CDR3 nucleotides: TGTGCCAGCAGCTTAACAGGGGGCTCTGGAAACACCATATATTTT.

V gene TRBV2 combines with J gene TRBJ2-1; TRBD2 aligns across 8 bases. The CDR3 covers 14 residues. The V gene's germline CDR1 is SNHLY and CDR2 FYNNEI. J gave up 2 bases and V 8 bases, and 5 bases lay outside the gene matches. The CDR3 here is CASGPGGTYNEQFF. The DNA of the CDR3 is TGTGCCAGCGGACCGGGAGGGACCTACAATGAGCAGTTCTTC.

The table lists this clone with a count of one. The CDR3 sequence: CASSLVSASEQFF. For the CDR3, the DNA is TGTGCCAGCAGCTTGGTATCAGCTTCTGAGCAGTTCTTC. V usage is TRBV5-6 and J usage is TRBJ2-1; D is unresolved. The length of the CDR3 is 13 residues. V gave up 0 bases and J gave up 9 bases, with 10 bases separating them. Germline V gene lookup returns CDR1 SGHDT and CDR2 YYEEEE.

This clone turned up a few times. V and J are TRBV5-1 and TRBJ1-1; 9 bases fit TRBD1. In germline, CDR1 is SGHRS, CDR2 YFSETQ. The length of the CDR3 is 16 residues. Trimming removed 4 bases from V and 8 bases from J; junction bases left unmatched: 15. In DNA form, the CDR3 reads TGCGCCAGCAGCGTAGGGACAGGGTTACCGCAATGGGAAGCTTTCTTT. It is translated as CASSVGTGLPQWEAFF.

CDR3 region: CAWRLAGAETQYF. CDR3 DNA sequence: TGTGCCTGGAGACTAGCGGGAGCTGAGACCCAGTACTTC. The chain joins TRBV30 to TRBJ2-5; 11 positions agree with TRBD2. CDR1 and CDR2 from the germline V gene are GTSNPN and SVGIG (reference sequence). CDR3 size: 13 residues. The trim removed 3 bases at V and 5 bases at J, leaving 2 bases unmatched.

The rearrangement uses TRBV10-2 and TRBJ1-1; D possibly corresponds to TRBD1 (5 bases). The CDR3 is 13 residues long. Germline CDR1 is WSHSY and CDR2 is SAAADI. V was pared by 8 bases and J by 8 bases, with 18 bases between. In DNA form, the CDR3 reads TGCGCCAGCCTTCGTGGAGGCCAGGGAGAAGCTTTCTTT. This encodes CASLRGGQGEAFF.

The genes are TRBV4-2 and TRBJ2-1, with 13 bases identical to TRBD2. The CDR3 is 17 residues long. Trimming at V came to 2 bases and at J to 12 bases, leaving 13 bases not matched to a gene. Per the germline V gene, CDR1 is LGHNA and CDR2 is YNFKEQ. In nucleotides, the CDR3 is TGTGCCAGCAGCCAACGCCTTACTAGCGGGAGGGAGGATGCGCAGTTCTTC. It specifies CASSQRLTSGREDAQFF.

This clone came up a few times. The chain employs TRBV20-1 and TRBJ1-2; D call uncertain. Germline loops: CDR1 DFQATT, CDR2 SNEGSKA (reference sequence). The CDR3 spans 11 residues. The CDR3 nucleotides read TGCCTGGCAAGGGAGAACTATGGCTACACCTTC. Translated: CLARENYGYTF.

This clone was picked up a small number of times. CDR3 residues: CASSYKVGTYNYGYTF. DNA for the CDR3: TGCGCCAGCAGCTATAAAGTAGGGACCTACAACTATGGCTACACCTTC. The V gene is TRBV5-1, the J gene TRBJ1-2; D possibly corresponds to TRBD1 (5 bases). Trimming cost V 3 bases and J 2 bases, with 17 bases left between them. The CDR3 runs 16 residues. The V gene's germline CDR1 is SGHRS and CDR2 YFSETQ.

In its sample, this clone was seen a few times. This chain links TRBV19 with TRBJ1-1; 8 bases are shared with TRBD1. J was trimmed by 2 bases and V by 5 bases; bases with no gene match: 7. The CDR3 spans 15 residues. CDR1 LNHDA and CDR2 SQIVND come from the germline V gene (reference sequence). CDR3 bases: TGTGCCAGTAGTGGGGCGGACAGGGTAAACACTGAAGCTTTCTTT. Residues: CASSGADRVNTEAFF.

The V gene is TRBV7-2, the J gene TRBJ2-3, with D possibly matching TRBD2 (6 bases). This CDR3 has 15 amino acids. Germline CDR1 and CDR2: SGHTA and FQGNSA. Trimming pared 3 bases from V and 5 bases from J, leaving 15 bases between. Here the CDR3 reads CASSLTGRKGDTQYF. The CDR3 DNA is TGTGCCAGCAGCTTGACCGGGAGAAAGGGAGATACGCAGTATTTT.

This clone turned up a few times. The chain has TRBV15 and TRBJ2-3; 10 bases map to TRBD1. Germline V lookup: CDR1 LNHNV, CDR2 YYDKDF (reference sequence). V gave up 3 bases and J gave up 3 bases; unmatched junction bases: 9. CDR3 length: 17 residues. CDR3 amino acids: CATSRFGTGEGTDTQYF. The CDR3, as DNA: TGTGCCACCAGCAGGTTCGGGACAGGGGAAGGAACAGATACGCAGTATTTT.

This sequence joins TRBV5-6 and TRBJ2-2; 10 nucleotides line up with TRBD2. Germline lookup yields CDR1 SGHDT and CDR2 YYEEEE. With V trimmed by 4 bases and J by 2 bases, 5 bases remained unmatched. The CDR3 totals 16 residues. The CDR3 sequence is CASSPGLADNTGELFF. DNA for the CDR3: TGTGCCAGCAGCCCCGGACTAGCGGACAACACCGGGGAGCTGTTTTTT.

CDR3 in DNA: TGTGCCATCAGAGGCCAGGGGGACCATGGCTACACCTTC. Its protein is CAIRGQGDHGYTF. The J gene is TRBJ1-2, the V gene TRBV10-3, with 7 bases aligning to TRBD1. Germline trimming cut 6 bases from V and 6 bases from J; bases unmatched to any gene: 7. The CDR3 spans 13 residues. Germline V CDR1 and CDR2: ENHRY, SYGVKD.

This chain links TRBV19 with TRBJ1-5; TRBD1 might be the D (5 bases). The CDR3 is made up of 14 amino acids. Trimming removed 3 bases from V and 7 bases from J, with 13 bases in between. Germline V lookup: CDR1 LNHDA, CDR2 SQIVND (reference sequence). CDR3 nucleotides: TGTGCCAGTAGTATGATTGGGGGGTTCCAGCCCCAGCATTTT. It translates to CASSMIGGFQPQHF.

Comment on this clone: The sample contains more than one DNA sequence encoding this CDR3. The chain uses TRBV2 and TRBJ2-1; D remains ambiguous. CDR3 length equals 14 residues. Germline CDR1 reads SNHLY; CDR2 reads FYNNEI. V was trimmed by 4 bases and J by 3 bases, leaving 10 bases between them. The CDR3 sequence is CASSGALSYNEQFF. CDR3 DNA: TGTGCCAGCAGTGGAGCTCTGAGCTACAATGAGCAGTTCTTC. Full variable domain (remainder filled in from reference TRBV2 and TRBJ2-1): EPEVTQTPSHQVTQMGQEVILRCVPISNHLYFYWYRQILGQKVEFLVSFYNNEISEKSEIFDDQFSVERPDGSNFTLKIRSTKLEDSAMYFCASSGALSYNEQFFGPGTRLTVL.

Concerning this clone: The junction departs from germline at one end; a sequencing error may be responsible. The rearrangement uses TRBV5-6 and TRBJ2-3; 7 positions agree with TRBD1. This CDR3 spans 17 amino acids. Germline CDR1 SGHDT, CDR2 YYEEEE. The CDR3 is CASRVTGKILSTYTQYF. The CDR3 nucleotides read TGTGCCAGCAGAGTGACAGGGAAGATACTCTCCACATATACGCAGTATTTT.

V is TRBV11-3 and J is TRBJ2-4, with D maybe TRBD2 (5 bases). This CDR3 is 13 amino acids long. V was shortened by 6 bases and J by 4 bases, with 10 bases between the two germline ends. CDR1 is SGHNT, CDR2 YENEEA, per germline. DNA of the CDR3: TGTGCCAGCAGAAGCGGAGCAAAAAACATTCAGTACTTC. This gives the protein CASRSGAKNIQYF. The full variable domain, completed using reference TRBV11-3 and TRBJ2-4, is EAGVVQSPRYKIIEKKQPVAFWCNPISGHNTLYWYLQNLGQGPELLIRYENEEAVDDSQLPKDRFSAERLKGVDSTLKIQPAELGDSAVYLCASRSGAKNIQYFGAGTRLSVL.

This clone was observed a single time. This chain links TRBV19 with TRBJ2-7; TRBD1 matches at 8 bases. CDR1 LNHDA and CDR2 SQIVND come from the germline V gene (reference sequence). The CDR3 spans 14 residues. V dropped 2 bases and J dropped 3; count of bases not matched to a gene: 3. Written as DNA, the CDR3 is TGTGCCAGTAGTATAAGGACAGGGATCTACGAGCAGTACTTC. Encoded protein: CASSIRTGIYEQYF.

The chain employs TRBV6-1 and TRBJ1-1, with TRBD1 as a possible D gene (5 bases). Trimming pared 2 bases from V and 11 bases from J, leaving 9 bases between. This CDR3 contains 11 residues. Germline V CDR1 and CDR2: MNHNS, SASEGT. The CDR3 region is CASSEKGSAFF. The CDR3 region has the DNA TGTGCCAGCAGTGAAAAGGGGTCGGCTTTCTTT.